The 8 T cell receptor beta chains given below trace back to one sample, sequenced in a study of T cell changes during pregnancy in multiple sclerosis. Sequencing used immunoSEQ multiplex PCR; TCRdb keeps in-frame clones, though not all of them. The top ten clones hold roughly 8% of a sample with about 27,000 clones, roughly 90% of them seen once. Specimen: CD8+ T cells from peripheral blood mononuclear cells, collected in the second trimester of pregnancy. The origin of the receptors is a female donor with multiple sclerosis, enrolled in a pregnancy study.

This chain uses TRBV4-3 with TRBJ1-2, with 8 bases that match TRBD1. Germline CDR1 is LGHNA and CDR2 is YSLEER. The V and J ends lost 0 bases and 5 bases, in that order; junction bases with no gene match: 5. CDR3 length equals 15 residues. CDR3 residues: CASSQEAGGFYGYTF. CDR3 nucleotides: TGCGCCAGCAGCCAAGAGGCAGGGGGCTTTTATGGCTACACCTTC.

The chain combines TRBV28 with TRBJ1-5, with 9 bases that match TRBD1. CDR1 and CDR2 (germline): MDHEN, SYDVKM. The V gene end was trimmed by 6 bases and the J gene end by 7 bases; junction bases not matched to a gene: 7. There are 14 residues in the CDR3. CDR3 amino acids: CASRVQGARQPQHF. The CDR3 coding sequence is TGTGCCAGCAGGGTACAGGGGGCTCGGCAGCCCCAGCATTTT.

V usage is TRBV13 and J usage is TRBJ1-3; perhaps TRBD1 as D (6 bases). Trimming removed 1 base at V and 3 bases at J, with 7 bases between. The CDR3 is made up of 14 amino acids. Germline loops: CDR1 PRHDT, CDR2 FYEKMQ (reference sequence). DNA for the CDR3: TGTGCCAGCAGCTTAGACAGGGATGGAAACACCATATATTTT. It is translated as CASSLDRDGNTIYF.

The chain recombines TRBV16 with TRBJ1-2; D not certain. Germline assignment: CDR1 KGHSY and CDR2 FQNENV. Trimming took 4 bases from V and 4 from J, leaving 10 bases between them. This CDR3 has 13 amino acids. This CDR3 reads CASSPPVFYGYTF. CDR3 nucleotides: TGTGCCAGCAGCCCCCCAGTCTTCTATGGCTACACCTTC.

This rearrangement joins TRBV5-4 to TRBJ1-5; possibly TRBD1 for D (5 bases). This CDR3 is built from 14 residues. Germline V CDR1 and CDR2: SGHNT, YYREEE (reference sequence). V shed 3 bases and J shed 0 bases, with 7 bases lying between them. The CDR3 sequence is CASSSQGSNQPQHF. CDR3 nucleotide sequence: TGTGCCAGCAGCTCCCAGGGTAGCAATCAGCCCCAGCATTTT.

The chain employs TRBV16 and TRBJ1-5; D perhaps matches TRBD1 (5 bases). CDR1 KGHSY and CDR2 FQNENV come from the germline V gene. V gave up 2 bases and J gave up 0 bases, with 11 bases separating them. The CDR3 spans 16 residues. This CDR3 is CASSQNDRASNQPQHF. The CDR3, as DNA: TGTGCCAGCAGCCAAAACGACAGAGCTAGCAATCAGCCCCAGCATTTT.

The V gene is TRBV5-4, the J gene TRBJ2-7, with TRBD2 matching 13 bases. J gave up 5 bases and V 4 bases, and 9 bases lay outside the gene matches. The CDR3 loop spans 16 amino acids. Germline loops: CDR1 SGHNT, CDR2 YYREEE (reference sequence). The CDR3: CASSLPGLAGVHEQYF. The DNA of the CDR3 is TGTGCCAGCAGCCTCCCCGGACTAGCGGGGGTCCACGAGCAGTACTTC.

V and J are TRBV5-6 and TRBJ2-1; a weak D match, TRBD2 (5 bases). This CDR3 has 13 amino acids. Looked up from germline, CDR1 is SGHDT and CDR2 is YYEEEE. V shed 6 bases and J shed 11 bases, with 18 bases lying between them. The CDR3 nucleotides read TGTGCCAGCACCCTGTTAGGCGGGCGAAAGCAGTTCTTC. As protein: CASTLLGGRKQFF. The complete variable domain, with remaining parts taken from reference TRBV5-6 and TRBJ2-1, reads DAGVTQSPTHLIKTRGQQVTLRCSPKSGHDTVSWYQQALGQGPQFIFQYYEEEERQRGNFPDRFSGHQFPNYSSELNVNALLLGDSALYLCASTLLGGRKQFFGPGTRLTVL.